Listed here are 6 T cell receptor beta chains from one sample, sequenced in a study of cytomegalovirus exposure and HLA in healthy donors. PCR employed 60 Vbeta and 13 Jbeta primers. The assay was immunoSEQ multiplex PCR, and TCRdb's table has in-frame clones only and misses some. The sample carries some 200,000 clones, approximately 78% recorded once. Sequenced material: PBMCs. The source is a woman under 30 in good health and CMV-seronegative.

This chain joins TRBV6-5 and TRBJ2-7, with 7 positions matching TRBD2. J was trimmed by 5 bases and V by 0 bases; bases with no gene match: 4. CDR1 and CDR2 (germline): MNHEY, SVGAGI. This CDR3 has 14 residues. CDR3 nucleotides: TGTGCCAGCAGTTACTCTGGGCGGGGGAACGAGCAGTACGTC. Translation gives CASSYSGRGNEQYV.

The V and J genes are TRBV18 and TRBJ2-7, with D perhaps matching TRBD1 (5 bases). This CDR3 comprises 11 residues. Germline CDR1 and CDR2: KGHSH and LQKENI. V shed 4 bases and J shed 5 bases, with 6 bases lying between them. CDR3: CASSQGNEQYV. The CDR3 DNA sequence: TGTGCCAGCTCACAGGGGAACGAGCAGTACGTC.

The chain is built from TRBV30 and TRBJ2-7, with 8 bases lining up with TRBD1. The CDR3 consists of 12 residues. The germline CDR1 and CDR2 sequences are GTSNPN and SVGIG (reference sequence). With V trimmed by 1 base and J by 7 bases, 3 bases remained unmatched. The CDR3 nucleotides read TGTGCCTGGAGTGAACAGGGGGGAGAGCAGTACTTC. Translated, it gives CAWSEQGGEQYF.

The chain recombines TRBV2 with TRBJ1-4; TRBD1 aligns across 10 bases. V was clipped by 3 bases and J by 7 bases; unmatched bases: 2. Germline-derived CDR1 and CDR2 are SNHLY and FYNNEI. The CDR3 length is 14 residues. This chain's CDR3 is CASSETGGREKLFF. The CDR3, as DNA: TGTGCCAGCAGTGAGACAGGGGGCCGTGAAAAACTGTTTTTT.

The gene calls are TRBV7-6 and TRBJ2-3, with D possibly matching TRBD2 (5 bases). The length of the CDR3 is 17 residues. V was shortened by 1 base and J by 0 bases, with 14 bases between the two germline ends. Per the germline V gene, CDR1 is SGHVS and CDR2 is FNYEAQ. The CDR3 reads CASSLGLRGSSTDTQYF. CDR3 DNA: TGTGCCAGCAGCTTAGGTCTTCGAGGGTCTAGCACAGATACGCAGTATTTT.

The chain employs TRBV4-3 and TRBJ2-1; D may be TRBD1 (5 bases). Trimming left V 3 bases short and J 0 bases short, with 9 bases between. Germline CDR1 LGHNA, CDR2 YSLEER. The CDR3 sequence is 15 residues long. Written as DNA, the CDR3 is TGCGCCAGCAGCCAGCACAGGAGCTCCTACAATGAGCAGTTCTTC. Amino acids: CASSQHRSSYNEQFF.